This TCR beta chain is drawn from a study of T cells after posttransplantation cyclophosphamide. Study conclusions and caveats: Tissue-infiltrating T cells from skin or gut overlapped little with blood T cells.

This clone was counted at least ten times. Antigen: not known. Treatment was busulfan-fludarabine conditioning, a marrow graft, and cyclophosphamide on days +3 and +4. Trimming at V came to 3 bases and at J to 6 bases, leaving 8 bases not matched to a gene. The CDR3 extends over 14 amino acids. In germline, CDR1 is GTSNPN, CDR2 SVGIG (reference sequence). Only in-frame clones appear in the TCRdb table, and some are missing; sequencing was by immunoSEQ multiplex PCR. Observed are about 4,100 clones, no singletons, with the top ten taking about an eighth. The chain employs TRBV30 and TRBJ1-2; 9 bases match TRBD1. The input for sequencing was PBMCs, taken after allogeneic stem cell transplant with posttransplant cyclophosphamide. The source of this sequence is a female patient between 18 and 35 years old who received an allogeneic stem cell transplant from an unrelated donor, was CMV-positive, and had acute GVHD only. Some T cells may possibly be graft donor cells. CDR3 amino acids: CAWRAGDRAHGYTF. CDR3 nucleotide sequence: TGTGCCTGGAGGGCGGGGGACAGGGCCCATGGCTACACCTTC.